This T cell receptor (beta chain) came from a study of blood T cell repertoires in COVID-19. The wider study: From T cells, B-cell-depleted T cells, or PBMCs came the material, which was cDNA or gDNA.

Per the original data handling: The assay estimated nucleated cells by amplifying reference gene primers. Some clones are missing from TCRdb's copy, which holds only in-frame ones; the method was immunoSEQ multiplex PCR. The V and J calls and the clone size are those of that table, but D and trimming were determined from the DNA. The table shows around 72,000 clones, with about nine tenths occurring only once. Per germline, CDR1 MNHNS and CDR2 SASEGT. The junction had 13 bases not matched to a gene; V was cut back by 1 base and J by 7 bases. The CDR3 contains 18 residues. This clonotype originated in a woman between 65 and 79 years old with acute or convalescent COVID-19. Sequenced input: peripheral blood. This chain joins TRBV6-1 and TRBJ2-1, with 10 nucleotides matching TRBD2. As DNA, the CDR3 is TGTGCCAGCAGTGAAGAGGTGGCCGGAGCGGGAGGGAGGAATGAGCAGTTCTTC. Residues: CASSEEVAGAGGRNEQFF.